This T cell receptor (beta chain) was obtained from a study of cytomegalovirus exposure and HLA in healthy donors. Overall study results and limits: Per published reports, the classifier diagnosed cytomegalovirus status with high specificity and sensitivity.

Nominally healthy donors provided the samples, though records likely missed some immune exposures. PCR was performed using 60 Vbeta and 13 Jbeta primers. Data came from immunoSEQ multiplex PCR; TCRdb stores just in-frame clones and leaves some out. Its clone listing holds some 150,000 clones. As regards this clone: Its specificity is unknown.

From germline, CDR1 is SGHTA and CDR2 FQGNSA. Trimming removed 7 bases from V and 3 bases from J; junction bases left unmatched: 12. The CDR3 spans 16 residues. Input material: PBMCs. The chain joins TRBV7-2 to TRBJ2-3; 8 nucleotides agree with TRBD2. The receptor was isolated from a young woman in good health and CMV-seropositive. CDR3 protein: CASNPRTGGATDTQYF. The CDR3 bases are TGTGCCAGCAACCCGAGGACCGGGGGGGCGACAGATACGCAGTATTTT.